Reported below is one T cell receptor (beta chain). As yet, its antigen is unknown. This sample was taken from a study of long-term antiretroviral therapy in people with HIV. Whole-study findings and limits: Across all time points, the repertoire was dominated by clones that expanded before ART. Documentation of ART adherence, viral resistance or therapy changes was absent. Blood sampling spanned 2004 to 2017, possibly under older ART regimens.

CDR1 and CDR2 from the germline V gene are PRHDT and FYEKMQ (reference sequence). Trimming took 0 bases from V and 7 from J, leaving 12 bases between them. This CDR3 contains 14 residues. Run at survey level, the immunoSEQ assay was version v3.0. Each sample had sequencing targeting about 40,000-50,000 T-cell genomes. Clones were read by immunoSEQ multiplex PCR, and TCRdb kept only the in-frame ones, dropping some. The sample consists of approximately 24,000 clones, around four fifths of them appearing once. The sample here was unsorted PBMCs, taken 5.9 years after starting antiretroviral therapy. The sequence came from a man aged 25-45 years with HIV. V gene TRBV13 combines with J gene TRBJ2-5, with D unresolved. This chain's CDR3 is CASSLGTRGGTQYF. The DNA for the CDR3 is TGTGCCAGCAGCTTAGGGACAAGAGGCGGGACCCAGTACTTC.